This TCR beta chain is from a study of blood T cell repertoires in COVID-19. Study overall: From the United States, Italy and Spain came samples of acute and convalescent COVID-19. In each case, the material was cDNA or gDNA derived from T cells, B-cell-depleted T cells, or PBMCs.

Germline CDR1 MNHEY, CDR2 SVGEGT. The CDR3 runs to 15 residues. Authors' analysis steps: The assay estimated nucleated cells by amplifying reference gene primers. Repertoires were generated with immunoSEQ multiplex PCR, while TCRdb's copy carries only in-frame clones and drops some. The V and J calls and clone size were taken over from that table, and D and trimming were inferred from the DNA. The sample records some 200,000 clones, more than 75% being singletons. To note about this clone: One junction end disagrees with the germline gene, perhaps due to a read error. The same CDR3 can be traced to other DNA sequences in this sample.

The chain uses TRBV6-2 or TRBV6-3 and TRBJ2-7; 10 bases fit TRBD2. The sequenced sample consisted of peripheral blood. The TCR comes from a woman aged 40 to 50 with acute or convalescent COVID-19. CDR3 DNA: TGTGCTAGCAGTTACTTACTAGCGGGGTTCAGCGAGCAGTACTTC. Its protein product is CASSYLLAGFSEQYF.